Listed below are T cell receptor beta chains from one sample, sequenced in a study of T cell responses to AZD1222 COVID-19 vaccine. Repertoires were generated with immunoSEQ multiplex PCR, while TCRdb's copy carries only in-frame clones and drops some. The sample shows 150,000 to 200,000 clones, more than 85% of them seen only once. The source material was peripheral blood, sampled 28 days after the second AZD1222 dose. The receptors derive from an adult who received the AZD1222 COVID-19 vaccine. Both conserved end residues are part of each CDR3. A D gene is named only where the DNA matches it firmly. A clone size is listed for some rows: how often the clone was seen (once, few, many), or a class if it is expanded.

D,V,J,size,CDR3,DNA
.,TRBV28,TRBJ2-3,.,CASSLGTSRRDTQYF,TGTGCCAGCAGTTTGGGAACTAGCCGGAGGGATACGCAGTATTTT
.,TRBV12-3/TRBV12-4,TRBJ1-3,.,CASSLHGGNTIYF,TGTGCCAGCAGTTTACATGGCGGAAACACCATATATTTT
.,TRBV7-3,TRBJ1-1,.,CASSLLGMNTEAFF,TGTGCCAGCAGCTTACTAGGGATGAACACTGAAGCTTTCTTT
TRBD2,TRBV5-1,TRBJ2-1,.,CASSLLAGVDEQFF,TGCGCCAGCAGCTTACTAGCGGGAGTGGATGAGCAGTTCTTC
TRBD2,TRBV28,TRBJ2-1,.,CASTGLAGNNEQFF,TGTGCCAGCACCGGACTAGCAGGGAACAATGAGCAGTTCTTC
.,TRBV4-1,TRBJ2-1,.,CASRYGPNNEQFF,TGCGCCAGCAGATATGGGCCGAACAATGAGCAGTTCTTC
.,TRBV28,TRBJ2-5,.,CASRFSLRQGGETQYF,TGTGCCAGCAGATTTTCCCTAAGGCAGGGCGGCGAGACCCAGTACTTC
TRBD1,TRBV5-6,TRBJ2-3,once,CASSFGQGDTQYF,TGTGCCAGCAGCTTTGGACAGGGAGATACGCAGTATTTT
TRBD2,TRBV18,TRBJ2-7,.,CASSGLDGYEQYF,TGTGCCAGCTCCGGACTAGATGGTTACGAGCAGTACTTC
.,TRBV25-1,TRBJ1-2,.,CASSGGSGGYTF,TGTGCCAGCAGTGGTGGATCTGGTGGCTACACCTTC
.,TRBV6-6,TRBJ1-1,.,CASSYSTGVYTEAFF,TGTGCCAGCAGTTACTCGACGGGGGTGTACACTGAAGCTTTCTTT
.,TRBV7-2,TRBJ1-2,.,CASSTREFYGYTF,TGTGCCAGCAGCACTAGGGAGTTCTATGGCTACACCTTC
.,TRBV7-2,TRBJ2-7,.,CASSPSGPIEQYF,TGTGCCAGCAGCCCGTCGGGCCCAATCGAGCAGTACTTC
.,TRBV9,TRBJ1-2,.,CASSREDNNYGYTF,TGTGCCAGCAGCAGGGAGGATAACAACTATGGCTACACCTTC
TRBD1,TRBV6-5,TRBJ2-5,.,CASSGTGRGETQYF,TGTGCCAGCAGCGGGACAGGGAGAGGGGAGACCCAGTACTTC
TRBD1,TRBV15,TRBJ1-2,.,CATSRNRGGGYTF,TGTGCCACCAGCAGGAACAGGGGAGGTGGCTACACCTTC
.,TRBV7-8,TRBJ2-2,.,CASSLRSLRRGDTGELFF,TGTGCCAGCAGCTTAAGGAGTTTGAGGCGGGGTGACACCGGGGAGCTGTTTTTT
TRBD2,TRBV5-4,TRBJ2-7,few,CASSLIEAGLPPPYEQYF,TGTGCCAGCAGCTTGATTGAAGCGGGGCTACCTCCCCCCTACGAGCAGTACTTC
TRBD1,TRBV27,TRBJ2-7,.,CASSWQSGGEQYF,TGTGCCAGCAGTTGGCAATCAGGGGGCGAGCAGTACTTC
.,TRBV2,TRBJ1-1,.,CASSADNIANTEAFF,TGTGCCAGCAGTGCCGACAATATAGCGAACACTGAAGCTTTCTTT
TRBD1,TRBV27,TRBJ1-5,.,CASSFVQGSNQPQHF,TGTGCCAGCAGCTTTGTACAGGGGAGCAATCAGCCCCAGCATTTT
.,TRBV5-4,TRBJ2-5,.,CASSLGRTQYF,TGTGCCAGCAGCTTGGGACGGACCCAGTACTTC
TRBD1,TRBV5-1,TRBJ1-2,.,CASSYDRVYGYTF,TGCGCCAGCAGCTACGACAGGGTGTATGGCTACACCTTC
.,TRBV10-3,TRBJ1-1,.,CAISEGGGRKFTEAFF,TGTGCCATCAGTGAGGGAGGGGGGCGTAAGTTCACTGAAGCTTTCTTT
.,TRBV7-9,TRBJ1-2,once,CASSFGGVGLMGYTF,TGTGCCAGCAGCTTTGGGGGCGTGGGCCTAATGGGCTACACCTTC
.,TRBV5-4,TRBJ2-5,.,CASSLARGTGRTYQETQYF,TGTGCCAGCAGCTTGGCTAGGGGAACCGGCCGGACTTACCAAGAGACCCAGTACTTC
.,TRBV29-1,TRBJ2-5,.,CSVAQGMETQYF,TGCAGCGTGGCACAGGGTATGGAGACCCAGTACTTC
.,TRBV19,TRBJ2-2,.,CATLQGRFGGELFF,TGTGCCACACTTCAGGGGAGGTTTGGCGGGGAGCTGTTTTTT
.,TRBV7-9,TRBJ2-7,few,CASSPGYEQYF,TGTGCCAGCAGCCCCGGCTACGAGCAGTACTTC
TRBD2,TRBV28,TRBJ2-7,.,CASSFALAGSSYEQYF,TGTGCCAGCAGTTTTGCCTTAGCGGGCAGCTCCTACGAGCAGTACTTC
TRBD1,TRBV11-2,TRBJ2-3,.,CASSLEGTETDTQYF,TGTGCCAGCAGCTTAGAAGGGACAGAAACAGATACGCAGTATTTT
.,TRBV2,TRBJ1-2,.,CASSLGTTNYGYTF,TGTGCCAGCAGTTTGGGAACCACTAACTATGGCTACACCTTC
.,TRBV7-9,TRBJ2-7,.,CASSLEAGRHEQYF,TGTGCCAGCAGCTTAGAGGCAGGGCGCCACGAGCAGTACTTC
.,TRBV4-3,TRBJ2-5,.,CASSQVVGGEETQYF,TGCGCCAGCAGCCAAGTGGTAGGGGGTGAAGAGACCCAGTACTTC
.,TRBV29-1,TRBJ2-1,once,CRAASSYNEQFF,TGCAGGGCTGCTAGCTCCTACAATGAGCAGTTCTTC
.,TRBV28,TRBJ2-3,.,CASSFVGGRGTDTQYF,TGTGCCAGCAGTTTTGTGGGGGGTCGTGGCACAGATACGCAGTATTTT
.,TRBV20-1,TRBJ1-2,.,CSARGGGYTF,TGCAGTGCTAGAGGGGGCGGCTACACCTTC
TRBD2,TRBV6-2/TRBV6-3,TRBJ2-7,.,CASSYLREGSYEQYF,TGTGCCAGCAGTTATTTGCGGGAGGGCTCCTACGAGCAGTACTTC
.,TRBV6-2/TRBV6-3,TRBJ1-6,few,CASTPGQGRSPLHF,TGTGCCAGCACCCCCGGCCAGGGGCGTTCACCCCTCCACTTT
TRBD1,TRBV29-1,TRBJ1-1,.,CSAGTGMNTEAFF,TGCAGCGCTGGGACAGGGATGAACACTGAAGCTTTCTTT
.,TRBV6-5,TRBJ1-1,.,CASSSTEGGTEAFF,TGTGCCAGCAGTAGTACCGAGGGGGGCACTGAAGCTTTCTTT
.,TRBV19,TRBJ1-1,.,CASSAPGRAEAFF,TGTGCCAGTAGTGCTCCCGGCAGGGCTGAAGCTTTCTTT
.,TRBV11-2,TRBJ1-3,.,CASSGVVSGNTIYF,TGTGCCAGCAGCGGAGTGGTCTCTGGAAACACCATATATTTT
.,TRBV2,TRBJ1-2,.,CASSEALRVRQSYTF,TGTGCCAGCAGTGAAGCGCTTAGGGTTAGGCAGAGCTACACCTTC
TRBD1,TRBV27,TRBJ1-3,.,CASNMTGGLLSGNTIYF,TGTGCCAGCAACATGACAGGGGGCCTTCTCTCTGGAAACACCATATATTTT
TRBD2,TRBV15,TRBJ2-1,.,CATSRVGGLAGGEGKQFF,TGTGCCACCAGCAGAGTGGGGGGACTAGCGGGAGGGGAAGGAAAGCAGTTCTTC
.,TRBV27,TRBJ2-4,.,CASSLIAEAIQYF,TGTGCCAGCAGTTTAATCGCAGAGGCCATTCAGTACTTC
TRBD2,TRBV6-4,TRBJ2-1,.,CASGARGGGQFF,TGTGCCAGCGGAGCGCGGGGGGGCGGGCAGTTCTTC
TRBD1,TRBV7-9,TRBJ2-7,.,CASSLRDSGFTYF,TGTGCCAGCAGCCTCCGGGACAGCGGATTTACGTACTTC
TRBD1,TRBV14,TRBJ1-2,.,CASSLTGTGRDYGYTF,TGTGCCAGCAGCCTAACCGGGACAGGGAGGGACTATGGCTACACCTTC